This T cell receptor beta chain stems from a study of T-cell reconstitution after alpha-beta-depleted transplantation in children. V shed 4 bases, J shed 5 bases, and the junction held 6 bases outside the gene matches. CDR1 and CDR2 (germline): MGHRA, YSYEKL. This CDR3 comprises 15 residues. Unique molecular identifiers were used in preparing the TCRbeta library. From the PCR reads, TCRdb called clonotypes with MiXCR, one entry per CDR3 protein. The data hold 300,000 or so distinct CDR3 sequences, with over 20% observed a single time. This clonotype was counted only a few times. The specimen comprised PBMCs, mostly from graft donor cells, sampled 180 days after TCRalphabeta/CD19-depleted stem cell transplant. The chain recombines TRBV4-1 with TRBJ2-1; TRBD1 aligns across 9 bases. The TCR originated in a male patient younger than 18 who had a stem cell transplant for acute lymphoblastic leukemia, so the T cells may come from the graft donor. The DNA of the CDR3 is TGCGCCAGCAGCCGGGGACAGGGTGGGGACAATGAGCAGTTCTTC. Translation: CASSRGQGGDNEQFF.